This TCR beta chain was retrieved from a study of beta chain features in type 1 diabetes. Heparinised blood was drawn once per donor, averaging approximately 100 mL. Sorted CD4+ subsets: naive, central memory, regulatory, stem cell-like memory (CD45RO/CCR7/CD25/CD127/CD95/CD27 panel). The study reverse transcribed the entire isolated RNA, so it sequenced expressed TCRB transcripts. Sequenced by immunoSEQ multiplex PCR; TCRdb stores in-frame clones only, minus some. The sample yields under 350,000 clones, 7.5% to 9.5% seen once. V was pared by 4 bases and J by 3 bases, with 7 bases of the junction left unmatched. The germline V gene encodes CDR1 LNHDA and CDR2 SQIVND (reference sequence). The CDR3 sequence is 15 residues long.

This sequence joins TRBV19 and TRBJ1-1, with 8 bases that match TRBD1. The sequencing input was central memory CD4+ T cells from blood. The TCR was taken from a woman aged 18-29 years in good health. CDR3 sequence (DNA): TGTGCCAGTAGTAGCTTAGGACAGGGCTACACTGAAGCTTTCTTT. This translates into CASSSLGQGYTEAFF.